This T cell receptor (beta chain) originates from a study of shared clonotypes between healthy human individuals. Study conclusions and caveats: Non-shared clonotypes were found to have lower generation probabilities than the clonotypes that were shared by all four of the sorted-subset donors. Deeper or shallower sequencing was expected to change how clonotypes are shared among donors.

The V end lost 1 base, the J end lost 3 bases, and 16 bases lay between the germline ends. The CDR3 has 16 amino acids. Germline values: CDR1 SGHTA, CDR2 FQGTGA. Naive CD8 cells lacked CD45RO and underwent positive selection for CCR7, leaving out terminally differentiated effector memory CD45RA+ cells. With respect to this clone: Its target is unknown.

TCRdb's table, derived via immunoSEQ multiplex PCR, lists solely in-frame clones and lacks some. The repertoire has about 1,800,000 clones, about 95% of them found once; the top ten carry less than 1.5%. The origin of this receptor is a man aged 18 to 30 in good health. Sequencing used naive CD8+ T cells sorted from blood. The chain combines TRBV7-3 with TRBJ2-7, with TRBD1 as a possible D gene (7 bases). This CDR3 reads CASSLKRSQGGYEQYF. CDR3 nucleotides: TGTGCCAGCAGCTTAAAACGAAGTCAGGGGGGCTACGAGCAGTACTTC.